These 2 T cell receptor beta chains were sequenced from one sample in a study of metastatic and nonmetastatic thyroid tumors. Each patient came to thyroid surgery without any prior treatment (of any kind). TCRdb re-called the PCR reads through MiXCR. The data show around 38,000 clones, 25% to 30% seen once. Specimen: blood. The receptor set was obtained from a male donor with papillary thyroid cancer or a benign thyroid nodule (not recorded which). Some clones in this sample may be carry-over from other donors' samples.

This clone was observed at least ten times. A much more abundant neighbour one base away suggests this may be a read error. The chain recombines TRBV20-1 with TRBJ1-6; TRBD1 might be the D (6 bases). V lost 1 base and J lost 13, with 23 bases in between. The CDR3 is made up of 16 amino acids. CDR1 DFQATT and CDR2 SNEGSKA come from the germline V gene (reference sequence). This chain's CDR3 is CSARAPGGRVPGPLHF. The CDR3 DNA follows: TGCAGTGCTAGAGCCCCCGGGGGGCGCGTGCCAGGGCCCCTCCACTTT.

In its sample, this clone was seen many times. The gene calls are TRBV6-1 and TRBJ2-5; TRBD2 agrees at 15 bases. The CDR3 runs to 18 residues. Germline V gene sequence: CDR1 MNHNS, CDR2 SASEGT. V was pared by 7 bases and J by 3 bases, with 12 bases of the junction left unmatched. The CDR3 bases are TGTGCCAGCACCCAACCTCCGGGACTAGCGGGGGGTGAAGAGACCCAGTACTTC. Residues: CASTQPPGLAGGEETQYF.